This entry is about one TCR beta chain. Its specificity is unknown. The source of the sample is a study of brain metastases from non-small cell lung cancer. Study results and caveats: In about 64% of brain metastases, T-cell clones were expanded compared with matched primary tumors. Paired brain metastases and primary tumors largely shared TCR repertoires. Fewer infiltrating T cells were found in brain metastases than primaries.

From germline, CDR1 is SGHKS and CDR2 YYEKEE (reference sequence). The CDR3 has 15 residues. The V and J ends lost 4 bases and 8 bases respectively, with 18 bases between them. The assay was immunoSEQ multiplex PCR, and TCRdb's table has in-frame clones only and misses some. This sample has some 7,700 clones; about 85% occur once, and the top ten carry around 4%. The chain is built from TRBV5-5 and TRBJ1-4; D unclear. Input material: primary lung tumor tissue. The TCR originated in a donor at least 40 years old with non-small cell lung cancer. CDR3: CASSLFSRGYEKLFF. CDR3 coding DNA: TGTGCCAGCAGCCTATTCTCCCGGGGTTACGAAAAACTGTTTTTT. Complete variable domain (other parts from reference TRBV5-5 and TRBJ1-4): DAGVTQSPTHLIKTRGQQVTLRCSPISGHKSVSWYQQVLGQGPQFIFQYYEKEERGRGNFPDRFSARQFPNYSSELNVNALLLGDSALYLCASSLFSRGYEKLFFGSGTQLSVL.